This is a list of T cell receptor beta chains from one sample in a study of blood T cell repertoires in COVID-19. Sequenced by immunoSEQ multiplex PCR; TCRdb stores in-frame clones only, minus some. The data hold 210,000 or so clones, with 83% observed a single time. The sample comprised PBMCs or T cells enriched from blood (not recorded which). Receptor source: a woman between 50 and 59 years old who had been exposed to COVID-19. CDR3s include the opening cysteine and the closing phenylalanine or tryptophan. The D gene is left open where the match is weak. Rows may omit the clone size; those that give it use once, few, many or a size class.

-	TRBJ1-4	TRBV5-4	-	TGTGCCAGCAGCTTGGCGTCTGACAGGCCGAATGAAAAACTGTTTTTT	CASSLASDRPNEKLFF
-	TRBJ2-1	TRBV5-1	TRBD2	TGCGCCAGCAGCCGACCGGGACTAGCGGGCAATGAGCAGTTCTTC	CASSRPGLAGNEQFF
-	TRBJ2-2	TRBV10-2	TRBD1	TGCGCCAGCAGGGAGACAGGGGGCTCGAACACCGGGGAGCTGTTTTTT	CASRETGGSNTGELFF
-	TRBJ1-1	TRBV13	-	TGTGCCAGCAGCTCGTATATGCGGGTGAACACTGAAGCTTTCTTT	CASSSYMRVNTEAFF
once	TRBJ1-4	TRBV6-6	TRBD1	TGTGCCAGCAGCCTTGACAGGGGGAGGGAAAAACTGTTTTTT	CASSLDRGREKLFF
once	TRBJ2-1	TRBV28	TRBD2	TGTGCCAGCAGTCCCCGACTAGCGGGGGCTTACAATGAGCAGTTCTTC	CASSPRLAGAYNEQFF
-	TRBJ2-7	TRBV19	TRBD1	TGTGCCAGTAGTATTAGCGGGACAGGGGGATTCTACGAGCAGTACTTC	CASSISGTGGFYEQYF
-	TRBJ1-2	TRBV28	-	TGTGCCAGCAGTTTATGGGGGAGTGACTATGGCTACACCTTC	CASSLWGSDYGYTF
once	TRBJ2-7	TRBV2	TRBD1	TGTGCCAGCAGTGAAGGGACAGGGACTTCCTACGAGCAGTACTTC	CASSEGTGTSYEQYF
-	TRBJ1-1	TRBV19	-	TGTGCCAGTAGTAAGGGGAAGAACACTGAAGCTTTCTTT	CASSKGKNTEAFF
few	TRBJ1-5	TRBV19	TRBD1	TGTGCCAGTTCCACAGGGGCCTATCAGCCCCAGCATTTT	CASSTGAYQPQHF
-	TRBJ2-7	TRBV5-6	-	TGTGCCAGCAGCTTGGGCAGGGACTCCTACGAGCAGTACTTC	CASSLGRDSYEQYF
-	TRBJ1-2	TRBV2	TRBD1	TGTGCCAGCAGTGAAGCGCTTCATGGCAGGGGGATAGATGGCTACACCTTC	CASSEALHGRGIDGYTF
-	TRBJ1-5	TRBV2	TRBD1	TGTGCCAGCAGAGGGGACAGGGGCAATCAGCCCCAGCATTTT	CASRGDRGNQPQHF
-	TRBJ1-2	TRBV18	-	TGTGCCAGCTCACCAGGGACACTCGGCTACACCTTC	CASSPGTLGYTF
-	TRBJ2-3	TRBV19	TRBD2	TGTGCCAGTAGTATAGGAGGGCTAGCGGGGTCAGATACGCAGTATTTT	CASSIGGLAGSDTQYF
few	TRBJ2-7	TRBV7-2	TRBD2	TGTGCCAGCAGCCCCGTCGGGAGCGGGGAGGGGGAGCAGTACTTC	CASSPVGSGEGEQYF
few	TRBJ1-5	TRBV10-3	-	TGTGCCATCAGTGAGTCGATAAAGGGAGCGCCCCAGCATTTT	CAISESIKGAPQHF
-	TRBJ1-5	TRBV19	-	TGTGCCAGTAGGCCCGGGGGAAGTAGCAATCAGCCCCAGCATTTT	CASRPGGSSNQPQHF
-	TRBJ1-5	TRBV28	-	TGTGCCAGCAGCACCTGGGGGGGAGGCAATCAGCCCCAGCATTTT	CASSTWGGGNQPQHF
-	TRBJ2-3	TRBV30	TRBD2	TGTGCCTCTCAAGCTGGGCTGGGAGGGGTCGATACGCAGTATTTT	CASQAGLGGVDTQYF
-	TRBJ1-6	TRBV5-1	-	TGCGCCAGCAGCTTGGGGCAGGGAAATTCACCCCTCCACTTT	CASSLGQGNSPLHF
-	TRBJ2-7	TRBV25-1	-	TGTGCCAGCAAGGGGGTAAACTACGAGCAGTACTTC	CASKGVNYEQYF
-	TRBJ2-7	TRBV19	TRBD2	TGTGCCAGTAGTGACCGGACTAGCGGGGGGTCCTACGAGCAGTACTTC	CASSDRTSGGSYEQYF
-	TRBJ2-1	TRBV28	TRBD1	TGTGCCAGCAGTGCCCGACAGGGGGCGATCTACAATGAGCAGTTCTTC	CASSARQGAIYNEQFF
-	TRBJ2-3	TRBV6-2/TRBV6-3	-	TGTGCCAGCAGTCCCCCCATCCGAGGGGGGGGGACGCAGTATTTT	CASSPPIRGGGTQYF
-	TRBJ1-4	TRBV2	-	TGTGCCAGCAGTGAAGCGCTGGGGGGGGGATTGCTGTTTTTT	CASSEALGGGLLFF
-	TRBJ1-1	TRBV5-1	-	TGCGCCAGCAGCGGCACAGGGAAGACGAACACTGAAGCTTTCTTT	CASSGTGKTNTEAFF
-	TRBJ2-7	TRBV6-5	TRBD1	TGTGCCAGCCGTCGGGGACAGGGGTCCTACGAGCAGTACTTC	CASRRGQGSYEQYF
-	TRBJ2-7	TRBV5-1	TRBD1	TGCGCCAGCAGCTTGGGACAGGGCAAGAACGAGCAGTACTTC	CASSLGQGKNEQYF
-	TRBJ2-7	TRBV20-1	-	TGCAGTGCCCTAATGTACGACGAGCAGTACTTC	CSALMYDEQYF
-	TRBJ2-5	TRBV7-9	TRBD2	TGTGCCAGCAGCTTTTCCTGGGGTAGCGGGGGGGAAGAGACCCAGTACTTC	CASSFSWGSGGEETQYF
-	TRBJ2-7	TRBV20-1	-	TGCAGTGCTAGTAAGGGGGACAAGTCCTACGAGCAGTACTTC	CSASKGDKSYEQYF
-	TRBJ2-1	TRBV7-9	TRBD2	TGTGCCAGCAGCCGGAGCGGGACGCAGTTCTTC	CASSRSGTQFF
once	TRBJ2-7	TRBV7-2	TRBD1	TGTGCCAGCAGCTTAGCGCAGGGGACAGCTCCTAGTGAGCAGTACTTC	CASSLAQGTAPSEQYF
-	TRBJ1-5	TRBV2	TRBD1	TGTGCCAGCAGGACCACAGGGGATGAGGAGCCCCAGCATTTT	CASRTTGDEEPQHF
-	TRBJ2-3	TRBV5-1	TRBD2	TGCGCCAGCAGCTTGCTCGGGACTATTACAACAGATACGCAGTATTTT	CASSLLGTITTDTQYF
-	TRBJ1-6	TRBV3-1/TRBV3-2	-	TGTGCCAGCAGCCTGGTATCAGGGTTGGGAAATTCACCCCTCCACTTT	CASSLVSGLGNSPLHF
-	TRBJ1-4	TRBV10-3	-	TGTGCCATCAGCCCCCAACAGGGCGAGGGTAATGAAAAACTGTTTTTT	CAISPQQGEGNEKLFF
few	TRBJ1-6	TRBV11-2	-	TGTGCCAGCAGCTCTGTACAGGGAGCCTATTCACCCCTCCACTTT	CASSSVQGAYSPLHF